This T cell receptor beta chain was captured by sequencing in a study of molecular identifiers for immune sequencing clone quantification. Study at large: Replicate experiments took RNA from about 20,000 or 100,000 naive CD8 cells, divided it five ways and sequenced four. The study's findings and limits: Identical TCR molecules can share a barcode, and this sharing could underestimate highly expanded clone sizes.

This clonotype was counted ten times or more. Its antigen is still unknown. Trimming removed 1 base from V and 0 bases from J, with 13 bases in between. From germline, CDR1 is SQVTM and CDR2 ANQGSEA. The CDR3 loop spans 16 amino acids. TCRdb re-called the PCR reads through MiXCR, storing one row per CDR3 protein. This table has approximately 670,000 distinct CDR3 sequences, just under 20% appearing once. The naive CD8 libraries originated from between 20,000 and 1,000,000 sorted cells and drew on 10%, 30% or 50% RNA. Isolation of naive CD8 T cells was achieved by sorting on a CD8+CD4-CCR7+CD45RA+ phenotype.

The V gene is TRBV29-1, the J gene TRBJ2-1; D not certain. This sequence was found in a human donor in good health. Some libraries in this study had Jurkat cell RNA spiked in. The specimen was naive CD8+ T cells from blood, with Jurkat cell RNA spiked in. As to subset: FACS-sorted CD8+CD4-CCR7+CD45RA+ naive T cells. This CDR3 reads CSVEGEHYLSYNEQFF. DNA of the CDR3: TGCAGCGTTGAAGGAGAACACTACCTCTCCTACAATGAGCAGTTCTTC.